This T cell receptor (beta chain) was sequenced during a study of blood T cell repertoires in COVID-19. The germline CDR1 and CDR2 sequences are SGHRS and YFSETQ. The CDR3 has 15 amino acids. Trimming pared 1 base from V and 4 bases from J, leaving 14 bases between. Using immunoSEQ multiplex PCR, the repertoire was profiled, and TCRdb retains in-frame clones only, with some absent. The sample comprises about 250,000 clones, 75% to 85% of which are singletons, and approximately 5.1% rests with the top ten. The sequence was obtained from a man in his fifties or sixties with active or convalescent COVID-19. The chain combines TRBV5-1 with TRBJ1-2, with D unclear. Sequencing used peripheral blood. The chain's CDR3 is CASSLYPREPYGYTF. The CDR3 coding sequence is TGCGCCAGCAGCTTGTATCCTCGGGAACCCTATGGCTACACCTTC. Full variable domain (missing parts from reference TRBV5-1 and TRBJ1-2): KAGVTQTPRYLIKTRGQQVTLSCSPISGHRSVSWYQQTPGQGLQFLFEYFSETQRNKGNFPGRFSGRQFSNSRSEMNVSTLELGDSALYLCASSLYPREPYGYTFGSGTRLTVV.